This entry lists 12 T cell receptor beta chains sequenced from one sample in a study of regulatory T cells in long-lasting Graves disease. Time point noted: newly diagnosed GD, antithyroid drugs for less than 3 months. Generation of the TCR library employed RNA extracted from PBMCs. To make TCR beta libraries, researchers used iRepertoire HTBI primers and Arm-PCR of CDR3 regions. TCRdb re-called the multiplex PCR reads through MiXCR, storing one row per CDR3 protein. The sample lists some 490,000 distinct CDR3 sequences; around 12% were seen once. These data were likewise used in another study, on T cells in Graves' hyperthyroidism and ophthalmopathy.

Here the sequenced sample was peripheral blood mononuclear cells (PBMCs), taken at new diagnosis, from a patient treated with antithyroid drugs. These receptors were taken from a woman aged 25 to 39 with Graves disease.

This clonotype was seen repeatedly, ten times or more. The chain combines TRBV6-1 with TRBJ2-7, with unresolved D. Trimming took 1 base from V and 2 from J, leaving 12 bases between them. CDR1 MNHNS and CDR2 SASEGT come from the germline V gene. The CDR3 covers 15 residues. The CDR3 coding sequence is TGTGCCAGCAGTGAAGGGGTTGGTGTTACCTACGAGCAGTACTTC. As protein: CASSEGVGVTYEQYF.

This clonotype was found many times. The V call is TRBV11-2, the J call TRBJ1-1; D possibly corresponds to TRBD1 (5 bases). V lost 1 base and J lost 0, with 6 bases in between. This CDR3 is built from 14 residues. Per the germline V gene, CDR1 is SGHAT and CDR2 is FQNNGV. CDR3 sequence (DNA): TGTGCCAGCAGCTTAGGAGGGGTGAACACTGAAGCTTTCTTT. Translating it yields CASSLGGVNTEAFF. The complete variable domain, with remaining parts taken from reference TRBV11-2 and TRBJ1-1, reads EAGVAQSPRYKIIEKRQSVAFWCNPISGHATLYWYQQILGQGPKLLIQFQNNGVVDDSQLPKDRFSAERLKGVDSTLKIQPAKLEDSAVYLCASSLGGVNTEAFFGQGTRLTVV.

The sample holds many counts of this clonotype. This chain uses TRBV7-9 with TRBJ1-1, with D unresolved. CDR1 and CDR2 from the germline V gene are SEHNR and FQNEAQ (reference sequence). The CDR3 is made up of 11 amino acids. Trimming pared 1 base from V and 8 bases from J, leaving 5 bases between. CDR3 DNA: TGTGCCAGCAGCTTAGGGAGGGAAGCTTTCTTT. Protein product: CASSLGREAFF.

This clonotype came up many times. This chain links TRBV5-1 with TRBJ2-7, with 7 bases identical to TRBD1. This CDR3 has 17 residues. The J segment lost 0 bases and the V segment lost 4 bases, leaving 13 bases of the junction unmatched. Germline V gene lookup returns CDR1 SGHRS and CDR2 YFSETQ. CDR3 amino acids: CASSPGWTGIPSYEQYF. The CDR3 coding sequence is TGCGCCAGCAGCCCCGGCTGGACAGGAATACCCTCCTACGAGCAGTACTTC.

This clonotype was recorded many times. This chain connects TRBV28 to TRBJ2-2; D not resolved. The CDR3 sequence is 14 residues long. V gave up 4 bases and J gave up 11 bases, with 17 bases separating them. Germline CDR1 is MDHEN and CDR2 is SYDVKM. The CDR3 here is CASSSPGQDGELFF. The CDR3 DNA reads TGTGCCAGCAGTTCTCCGGGTCAGGACGGAGAGCTGTTTTTT.

This clonotype appeared many times. V and J are TRBV20-1 and TRBJ2-7, with D possibly being TRBD2 (6 bases). This CDR3 has 14 residues. Trimming pared 1 base from V and 4 bases from J, leaving 14 bases between. The germline gives CDR1 DFQATT, CDR2 SNEGSKA (reference sequence). CDR3 DNA sequence: TGCAGTGCTAGAGCGTTACAGGAGGGGTACGAGCAGTACTTC. As protein: CSARALQEGYEQYF.

Notes on this clonotype: A far larger clone is a single base away, which makes a read error likely. The chain has TRBV6-5 and TRBJ1-1; no definite D call. The germline CDR1 and CDR2 sequences are MNHEY and SVGAGI. The CDR3 is made up of 13 amino acids. V dropped 4 bases and J dropped 3 bases, with 9 bases sitting between them. The CDR3: CASSLHGYTEAFF. The CDR3 nucleotides are TGTGCCAGCAGTTTGCACGGGTACACTGAAGCTTTCTTT.

V and J are TRBV7-9 and TRBJ2-1, with a possible D match to TRBD1 (6 bases). Germline V gene sequence: CDR1 SEHNR, CDR2 FQNEAQ (reference sequence). This CDR3 spans 12 amino acids. Deletions cut 1 base from V and 12 bases from J, with 10 bases between. CDR3 DNA: TGTGCCAGCAGCTTAGAACTAGGGGGGCAGTTCTTC. Its translation: CASSLELGGQFF.

To note about this clonotype: A much larger clone differs by one base, so this may be a read error. The chain joins TRBV2 to TRBJ2-5; possible D gene TRBD2, 6 bases. Looked up from germline, CDR1 is SNHLY and CDR2 is FYNNEI. The CDR3 has 13 amino acids. Trimming cost V 8 bases and J 12 bases, with 22 bases left between them. The CDR3 reads CASGGRRDGLEYF. CDR3 DNA: TGTGCCAGCGGTGGTAGGCGGGACGGCCTGGAGTACTTC.

The J gene is TRBJ2-7, the V gene TRBV20-1; D unclear. Between the trimmed V and J ends, which lost 4 bases and 0 bases, there was a span of 13 bases. The CDR3 covers 14 residues. Germline V gene lookup returns CDR1 DFQATT and CDR2 SNEGSKA (reference sequence). The DNA of the CDR3 is TGCAGTGCTAAGTTCAGCCGCCTCTCCTACGAGCAGTACTTC. Residues: CSAKFSRLSYEQYF.

Points on this clonotype: This clone may be a read error of a much larger clone one base away. V usage is TRBV27 and J usage is TRBJ2-7; 9 bases align to TRBD2. J was trimmed by 9 bases and V by 5 bases; bases with no gene match: 20. This CDR3 spans 17 amino acids. Germline-derived CDR1 and CDR2 are MNHEY and SMNVEV (reference sequence). The CDR3 DNA follows: TGTGCCAGCAGTGAGAGAGGGCTAGCGGGATTAATGGGGCTGCAGTACTTC. Encoded protein: CASSERGLAGLMGLQYF.

For the CDR3, the DNA is TGTGCCAGCAGTGAAGCGCCGGCTCACAGGGACAATGAGCAGTTCTTC. Encoded protein: CASSEAPAHRDNEQFF. The chain combines TRBV2 with TRBJ2-1, with D maybe TRBD1 (6 bases). This CDR3 comprises 16 residues. Looked up from germline, CDR1 is SNHLY and CDR2 is FYNNEI. Trimming took 0 bases from V and 5 from J, leaving 14 bases between them. Together with reference TRBV2 and TRBJ2-1, the CDR3 gives the full variable domain: EPEVTQTPSHQVTQMGQEVILRCVPISNHLYFYWYRQILGQKVEFLVSFYNNEISEKSEIFDDQFSVERPDGSNFTLKIRSTKLEDSAMYFCASSEAPAHRDNEQFFGPGTRLTVL.